The rows below give T cell receptor beta chains drawn from one sample of a study of neoadjuvant anti-PD-1 for oral cavity cancer. The protocol was immunoSEQ multiplex PCR, while the TCRdb copy is restricted to in-frame clones and leaves out a portion. The table has 63,000 or so clones, roughly nine tenths seen once; the top ten hold approximately 2.8%. The sequencing used PBMCs, collected after nivolumab (anti-PD-1) treatment. The receptors stem from a person aged 35-79 years with oral cavity squamous cell carcinoma. The CDR3 runs from the conserved cysteine through the conserved F or W. D genes are given only for firm matches. Size values are once, few and many counts, or a class for expanded clones, and some rows have none.

NA,TRBD1,TRBV5-3,TRBJ1-1,TGTGCCAGAAGCCCCGCCACAGGGGTCTCTGCGCGGGACACTGAAGCTTTCTTT,CARSPATGVSARDTEAFF
NA,NA,TRBV28,TRBJ1-2,TGTGCCAGCAGTTTCTGGCAGGGAGCGGTAGATGGCTACACCTTC,CASSFWQGAVDGYTF
NA,NA,TRBV28,TRBJ1-3,TGTGCCAGCAGTTTAGGACGGAGGACTTGGGAAAACACCATATATTTT,CASSLGRRTWENTIYF
NA,NA,TRBV4-1,TRBJ1-4,TGCGCCAGCAGCCAACCCGGCGCCGGGGAAAAACTGTTTTTT,CASSQPGAGEKLFF
NA,NA,TRBV27,TRBJ2-7,TGTGCCAGCAGTTTAAGAGGTCGGTCGACAGTCTTCTACGAGCAGTACTTC,CASSLRGRSTVFYEQYF
NA,NA,TRBV5-5,TRBJ2-2,TGTGCCAGCAGCTTCCGATACGGAACAGTAAACACCGGGGAGCTGTTTTTT,CASSFRYGTVNTGELFF
many,NA,TRBV10-2,TRBJ1-5,TGCGCCAGCAGTGATTCCGTCTATCAGCCCCAGCATTTT,CASSDSVYQPQHF
NA,TRBD1,TRBV4-2,TRBJ1-2,TGTGCCAGCAGCCAAGAATACGCTTTTACAGGGGACTATGGCTACACCTTC,CASSQEYAFTGDYGYTF
NA,TRBD1,TRBV6-1,TRBJ2-7,TGTGCCAGCAGTGACGGGACAGGTGGCCTAGAGCAGTACTTC,CASSDGTGGLEQYF
NA,TRBD1,TRBV6-1,TRBJ1-5,TGTGCCAGCAGTGATCCGGACAGGTTCAATCAGCCCCAGCATTTT,CASSDPDRFNQPQHF
NA,NA,TRBV5-4,TRBJ1-3,TGTGCCAGCAGCTTGGAGGGGAAACCCTCTGGAAACACCATATATTTT,CASSLEGKPSGNTIYF
NA,NA,TRBV6-6,TRBJ2-7,TGTGCCAGCAGTTACTCGGCGGGTGTCGAGCAGTACTTC,CASSYSAGVEQYF
NA,NA,TRBV5-4,TRBJ1-4,TGTGCCAGCAGCCTAATTGGGGGGGCGAATGAAAAACTGTTTTTT,CASSLIGGANEKLFF
NA,NA,TRBV7-6,TRBJ2-7,TGTGCCAGCAGCCATGGATCCTCCTACGAGCAGTACTTC,CASSHGSSYEQYF
NA,NA,TRBV21-1,TRBJ2-7,TGTGCCAGCAGCGGCGGGGTCGGGCAGGGAGAGCAGTACTTC,CASSGGVGQGEQYF
NA,TRBD1,TRBV27,TRBJ2-6,TGTGCCAGCCGGACAGGGGCGACCTCTGGGGCCAACGTCCTGACTTTC,CASRTGATSGANVLTF
NA,TRBD2,TRBV7-8,TRBJ2-5,TGTGCCAGCAGCCGAACTAGCGGGCCCCAAGAGACCCAGTACTTC,CASSRTSGPQETQYF
NA,NA,TRBV12-5,TRBJ1-5,TGTGCTAGTTACAGGTCCGGCCCATCCAAGAATCAGCCCCAGCATTTT,CASYRSGPSKNQPQHF
NA,NA,TRBV6-1,TRBJ1-3,TGTGCCAGCAGTGCTTGGAAGACTTTCTCTGGAAACACCATATATTTT,CASSAWKTFSGNTIYF
once,NA,TRBV5-1,TRBJ1-2,TGCGCCAGCAGCTTAGGACAGCAACTCTATGGCTACACCTTC,CASSLGQQLYGYTF
NA,TRBD1,TRBV5-1,TRBJ1-3,TGCGCCAGCAGCTTCAGGGGGCAAGGAAACACCATATATTTT,CASSFRGQGNTIYF
NA,TRBD2,TRBV11-2,TRBJ2-7,TGTGCCAGCAGCACAGAGCGGGACTACGAGCAGTACTTC,CASSTERDYEQYF
NA,TRBD2,TRBV7-9,TRBJ2-1,TGTGCCAGCAGCTTAGGGGGTAGCGGGGCCTACAATGAGCAGTTCTTC,CASSLGGSGAYNEQFF
NA,NA,TRBV6-1,TRBJ2-7,TGTGCCAGCAGTGAATCGGTGACAGGAGGATACGAGCAGTACTTC,CASSESVTGGYEQYF
NA,TRBD1,TRBV7-2,TRBJ2-1,TGTGCCAGCAGCGCCTTACAGGGGAATGAGCAGTTCTTC,CASSALQGNEQFF
NA,TRBD1,TRBV27,TRBJ1-1,TGTGCCAGCAGTTTATGGGGGACAGGATTGAACACTGAAGCTTTCTTT,CASSLWGTGLNTEAFF